This is a list of T cell receptor beta chains from one sample in a study of shared clonotypes between healthy human individuals. This table comes from immunoSEQ multiplex PCR, and its TCRdb copy is limited to in-frame clones, with some not included. The table lists over a million clones, approximately 97% of them singletons. Specimen: naive CD4+ T cells sorted from blood. The receptor set was obtained from a man aged 25 to 40 in good health. The CDR3 runs from the conserved cysteine through the conserved F or W. D genes are given only for firm matches. A clone size is listed for some rows: how often the clone was seen (once, few, many), or a class if it is expanded.

d_call clone_size j_call v_call cdr3_aa cdr3_nt
NA NA TRBJ2-7 TRBV6-6 CASAQGNYEQYF TGTGCCAGCGCCCAGGGAAACTACGAGCAGTACTTC
TRBD2 NA TRBJ2-7 TRBV5-1 CASSLETSGYEQYF TGCGCCAGCAGCTTGGAAACTAGCGGTTACGAGCAGTACTTC
NA NA TRBJ2-7 TRBV10-3 CAITSRGGSYEQYF TGTGCCATCACCTCCAGGGGTGGATCCTACGAGCAGTACTTC
TRBD2 NA TRBJ2-1 TRBV19 CASRLTSGRNEQFF TGTGCCAGTAGGTTGACTAGCGGGAGAAATGAGCAGTTCTTC
NA NA TRBJ2-7 TRBV19 CASKYGPGPYYEQYF TGTGCCAGTAAGTATGGGCCAGGCCCTTACTACGAGCAGTACTTC
NA NA TRBJ2-5 TRBV5-1 CASSLDPGVQETQYF TGCGCCAGCAGCTTGGATCCCGGCGTACAAGAGACCCAGTACTTC
NA few TRBJ1-1 TRBV7-2 CASSFRREAFF TGTGCCAGCAGCTTTAGGCGGGAAGCTTTCTTT
NA NA TRBJ2-7 TRBV15 CATSRAPSEQYF TGTGCCACCAGCAGAGCCCCCAGTGAGCAGTACTTC
TRBD1 once TRBJ1-1 TRBV6-5 CASRGDRGNTEAFF TGTGCCAGCAGGGGGGACAGGGGGAACACTGAAGCTTTCTTT
TRBD1 NA TRBJ1-5 TRBV19 CASSIGDRFQGSNQPQHF TGTGCCAGTAGTATAGGGGACAGGTTTCAGGGTAGTAATCAGCCCCAGCATTTT
NA NA TRBJ2-7 TRBV11-2 CASSLSPYREQYF TGTGCCAGCAGCTTAAGCCCCTATCGGGAGCAGTACTTC
NA once TRBJ2-7 TRBV2 CASRELLLDRYEQYF TGTGCCAGCAGAGAACTCCTCCTCGACAGGTACGAGCAGTACTTC
TRBD2 NA TRBJ2-1 TRBV9 CASSGPGLAVPSSYNEQFF TGTGCCAGCAGCGGCCCTGGACTAGCGGTTCCCAGCTCCTACAATGAGCAGTTCTTC
TRBD2 NA TRBJ2-1 TRBV5-1 CASSPGTSGSKGNEQFF TGCGCCAGCAGCCCAGGGACTAGCGGGAGTAAGGGCAATGAGCAGTTCTTC
TRBD1 once TRBJ2-7 TRBV5-8 CASSLLQGLFSGYEQYF TGTGCCAGCAGCTTATTACAGGGGTTGTTCTCCGGATACGAGCAGTACTTC
NA NA TRBJ1-4 TRBV19 CASSRSRDEKLFF TGTGCCAGTAGCCGATCGAGGGATGAAAAACTGTTTTTT
NA NA TRBJ2-2 TRBV27 CASSLSGVIGELFF TGTGCCAGCAGTTTATCAGGAGTGATAGGGGAGCTGTTTTTT
NA NA TRBJ2-7 TRBV19 CASSIQGYEQYF TGTGCCAGTAGTATCCAGGGTTACGAGCAGTACTTC